Given below is one T cell receptor (beta chain) in context. Its antigen is unknown. It has no much larger one-base neighbor in the sample; base qualities were not kept. Each collaborating institution followed its own protocols to collect whole blood in K2EDTA tubes. For TCRbeta analysis, collaborator samples were shipped as frozen whole blood, as isolated PBMCs, or as DNA extracted from either sample type. The data were obtained in a study of blood T cell repertoires in COVID-19 (dated by TCRdb to the early 2020s). Context from the whole study: Samples covering the acute and convalescent phases of COVID-19 were provided by collaborators in the United States, Italy and Spain. The prospective study material was composed of cDNA or gDNA derived from T cells, B-cell-depleted T cells, or PBMCs. The dataset comprised deeply sampled blood TCRbeta repertoires from subjects exposed to, actively infected with, or recovered from COVID-19. The repertoires were made available in a free public database intended to serve as a resource for research on the immune response to SARS-CoV-2. Samples were obtained from the ongoing ImmuneRACE study (first 160 participants) and from over 1,000 subjects provided by 6 global collaborators. The sample metadata nearly always contained a de-identified subject ID, COVID-19 status, age in years and sex. Where available, HLA class I and class II types were obtained from metadata supplied by the sample provider rather than from assay-based typing.

Ends trimmed: V by 5 bases, J by 3 bases; bases unmatched to a gene: 8. Sequences SGHTA (CDR1) and FQGNSA (CDR2) are obtained from the germline V gene. From the cysteine through the phenylalanine, the CDR3 covers 15 amino acids. The only DNA kept is the CDR3, 45 bases in frame from the first base. The immunoSEQ Assay, a bias-controlled multiplex PCR, was used to amplify TCRbeta CDR3 regions from genomic DNA. Regarding the original processing steps: Within the assay, amplification of reference gene primers was used to estimate how many nucleated cells each sample contained. To quantify the absolute abundance of each unique TCRbeta CDR3 rearrangement, sequence reads were collapsed and filtered. For each sample, productive Simpson clonality was calculated as the square root of Simpson's diversity index across productive rearrangements. This immuneACCESS table, as held by TCRdb, lists in-frame sequences with V and J called but not all clones. Of the missing ones, under half trace to an unresolved V gene in checked studies; the others have no known cause. The DNA gave D and trimming, while V, J and clone size come from that table. The sample contains about 69,000 clones, approximately 82% of them found a single time. Around 10% of the sample is in the top ten clones.

Study-wide findings and limitations: How much clinical and demographic metadata was included differed by source and by participant, and the metadata was provided uncurated.

The sequence is built from TRBV7-2 and TRBJ1-1; the junction holds 8 bases that match TRBD1. The clonotype comes from a woman older than 75 with acute or convalescent COVID-19. The sequenced material came from peripheral blood. CDR3 protein: CASSAGQGPYTEAFF. The bases read TGTGCCAGCAGCGCCGGACAGGGACCCTACACTGAAGCTTTCTTT.